This T cell receptor beta chain stems from a study of blood T cell repertoires in COVID-19. Study in general: The United States, Italy and Spain supplied acute and convalescent COVID-19 samples. The analysed material was cDNA or gDNA that came from T cells, B-cell-depleted T cells, or PBMCs.

The CDR3 length is 14 residues. V was cut by 0 bases and J by 4 bases, with 10 bases left in between. In germline, CDR1 is SGDLS, CDR2 YYNGEE. The authors' processing: By means of reference gene primer amplification, nucleated cell counts were estimated. Clones were read by immunoSEQ multiplex PCR, and TCRdb kept only the in-frame ones, dropping some. From that table come the V and J calls and clone size; the DNA was used to work out D and trimming. Of around 150,000 clones in the sample, around 90% are singletons; the top ten hold about 18%. The sequence was obtained from a man aged 55 to 70 with active or convalescent COVID-19. Sequences were obtained from peripheral blood. This chain connects TRBV9 to TRBJ1-2; D unclear. The CDR3: CASSVVGSAYGYTF. CDR3 nucleotide sequence: TGTGCCAGCAGCGTAGTAGGAAGCGCCTATGGCTACACCTTC.